These T cell receptor beta chains were read from a single sample in a study of T cell responses to AZD1222 COVID-19 vaccine. Assay used: immunoSEQ multiplex PCR; TCRdb lists only in-frame clones, some missing. This table holds 120,000 to 150,000 clones, 91% found once. The sample in question was peripheral blood, obtained on day 0 of AZD1222 vaccination. The receptors originated from an adult in good health. Each CDR3 is given with its conserved first and last residue. D genes are given only for firm matches. The size of a clone is reported for some rows only, either as once, few or many, or as a class for expanded clones.

j_gene: TRBJ2-6; abundance: .; d_gene: .; v_gene: TRBV19; CDR3aa: CASSRTVVSHTNVLTF; CDR3nt: TGTGCCAGTAGCCGGACAGTGGTATCGCACACCAACGTCCTGACTTTC
j_gene: TRBJ2-2; abundance: .; d_gene: .; v_gene: TRBV2; CDR3aa: CASSEAGVFHTGELFF; CDR3nt: TGTGCCAGCAGTGAAGCAGGGGTTTTTCACACCGGGGAGCTGTTTTTT
j_gene: TRBJ1-4; abundance: .; d_gene: .; v_gene: TRBV10-3; CDR3aa: CAISEPTTGGNEKLFF; CDR3nt: TGTGCCATCAGTGAGCCGACGACAGGCGGGAATGAAAAACTGTTTTTT
j_gene: TRBJ2-3; abundance: .; d_gene: .; v_gene: TRBV7-6; CDR3aa: CASSPTPGTDTQYF; CDR3nt: TGTGCCAGCAGCCCGACCCCGGGCACAGATACGCAGTATTTT
j_gene: TRBJ1-5; abundance: .; d_gene: TRBD1; v_gene: TRBV27; CDR3aa: CASSGTGGQPQHF; CDR3nt: TGTGCCAGCAGTGGGACAGGGGGCCAGCCCCAGCATTTT
j_gene: TRBJ1-4; abundance: once; d_gene: .; v_gene: TRBV6-1; CDR3aa: CASSDKGGTNEKLFF; CDR3nt: TGTGCCAGCAGTGATAAGGGGGGCACTAATGAAAAACTGTTTTTT
j_gene: TRBJ1-1; abundance: .; d_gene: .; v_gene: TRBV4-1; CDR3aa: CASSQVNFQFTEAFF; CDR3nt: TGCGCCAGCAGCCAGGTCAACTTCCAGTTCACTGAAGCTTTCTTT
j_gene: TRBJ2-1; abundance: .; d_gene: .; v_gene: TRBV18; CDR3aa: CASSPQDGYNEQFF; CDR3nt: TGTGCCAGCTCACCACAGGACGGCTACAATGAGCAGTTCTTC
j_gene: TRBJ2-1; abundance: .; d_gene: .; v_gene: TRBV20-1; CDR3aa: CSASWGNEQFF; CDR3nt: TGCAGTGCTAGTTGGGGCAATGAGCAGTTCTTC
j_gene: TRBJ1-1; abundance: .; d_gene: .; v_gene: TRBV6-5; CDR3aa: CASRPMTGNTEAFF; CDR3nt: TGTGCCAGCAGACCTATGACAGGGAACACTGAAGCTTTCTTT
j_gene: TRBJ2-5; abundance: once; d_gene: .; v_gene: TRBV10-3; CDR3aa: CAISESQGAETQYF; CDR3nt: TGTGCCATCAGTGAGTCGCAGGGCGCCGAGACCCAGTACTTC
j_gene: TRBJ2-7; abundance: once; d_gene: TRBD2; v_gene: TRBV7-6; CDR3aa: CASSLASGSGSEQYF; CDR3nt: TGTGCCAGCAGCTTGGCTAGCGGGAGTGGTTCTGAGCAGTACTTC
j_gene: TRBJ2-2; abundance: once; d_gene: .; v_gene: TRBV7-9; CDR3aa: CASSPPGVGELFF; CDR3nt: TGTGCCAGCAGCCCCCCCGGAGTCGGGGAGCTGTTTTTT
j_gene: TRBJ1-5; abundance: .; d_gene: TRBD1; v_gene: TRBV10-1; CDR3aa: CASPGTGGGENQPQHF; CDR3nt: TGCGCCAGTCCCGGGACAGGAGGTGGGGAGAATCAGCCCCAGCATTTT